This TCR beta chain was identified during a study of graft-versus-host responses after intestinal transplantation. Concerning this clone: Its matching antigen is unknown.

Some clones are missing from TCRdb's copy, which holds only in-frame ones; the method was immunoSEQ multiplex PCR. The table records around 97,000 clones, 91% of them present only once. Per the germline V gene, CDR1 is SGHRS and CDR2 is YFSETQ. CDR3 size: 15 residues. Trimming removed 1 base at V and 6 bases at J, with 13 bases between. This specimen consisted of unstimulated CD4+ T cells sorted from spleen or lymph node cells, obtained before transplant. This TCR came from a human donor who was the organ donor for an intestinal transplant. The J gene is TRBJ2-2, the V gene TRBV5-1; maybe TRBD2 (5 bases). The CDR3 is CASSLSGEGAGELFF. As DNA, the CDR3 is TGCGCCAGCAGCTTGTCAGGAGAGGGTGCCGGGGAGCTGTTTTTT.